These 29 T cell receptor beta chains originate from one sample sequenced in a study of shared clonotypes between healthy human individuals. Terminally differentiated effector memory CD45RA+ cells were left out of the naive CD8 fraction, which was CD45RO-negative and positively selected for CCR7. This table comes from immunoSEQ multiplex PCR, and its TCRdb copy is limited to in-frame clones, with some not included. The sample lists approximately 590,000 clones, nearly 97% occurring once. The specimen sequenced was naive CD8+ T cells sorted from blood. The receptors derive from a woman in her twenties or thirties in good health.

This rearrangement joins TRBV5-4 to TRBJ2-7, with no clear D. CDR3 length: 12 residues. Germline V gives CDR1 SGHNT, CDR2 YYREEE (reference sequence). The V end was cut by 0 bases, the J end by 4 bases, with 5 bases between. CDR3 bases: TGTGCCAGCAGCTTGGGCGAGTACGAGCAGTACTTC. This gives the protein CASSLGEYEQYF.

This clone occurred once. V gene TRBV25-1 combines with J gene TRBJ2-1, with D unresolved. The CDR3 is made up of 13 amino acids. Trimming left V 1 base short and J 5 bases short, with 6 bases between. Germline V lookup: CDR1 MGHDK, CDR2 SYGVNS. The CDR3 region is CASSESLDNEQFF. The DNA for the CDR3 is TGTGCCAGCAGTGAATCCCTTGACAATGAGCAGTTCTTC.

The CDR3 is CASSSVTGMSNQPQHF. The CDR3 DNA reads as TGTGCCAGCAGCTCAGTGACAGGGATGAGCAATCAGCCCCAGCATTTT. The chain is built from TRBV7-9 and TRBJ1-5, with 7 bases identical to TRBD1. Looked up from germline, CDR1 is SEHNR and CDR2 is FQNEAQ (reference sequence). Trimming cost V 4 bases and J 1 base; bases outside gene matches: 7. The CDR3 has 16 residues.

The chain has TRBV11-2 and TRBJ2-1, with D hard to call. The germline CDR1 and CDR2 sequences are SGHAT and FQNNGV. V was trimmed by 5 bases and J by 2 bases, leaving 19 bases between them. This CDR3 is 17 amino acids long. The CDR3: CASSIPLERPTYNEQFF. The CDR3 DNA is TGTGCCAGCAGCATCCCTTTGGAGCGCCCAACCTACAATGAGCAGTTCTTC.

This clone was seen just once. This chain links TRBV9 with TRBJ2-5, with D maybe TRBD2 (6 bases). The V end lost 0 bases, the J end lost 3 bases, and 12 bases lay between the germline ends. CDR3 length equals 15 residues. Looked up from germline, CDR1 is SGDLS and CDR2 is YYNGEE. CDR3 sequence reads: CASSVGRTGEETQYF. The CDR3, as DNA: TGTGCCAGCAGCGTAGGACGGACGGGGGAAGAGACCCAGTACTTC.

This clone was counted once. The V call is TRBV5-4, the J call TRBJ2-5, with D possibly matching TRBD1 (6 bases). The DNA end favors TRBJ2-7, so the J call may be wrong. This CDR3 contains 15 residues. Germline-derived CDR1 and CDR2 are SGHNT and YYREEE (reference sequence). The DNA for the CDR3 is TGTGCCAGCAGCTTGTCCTTAACAGGGATTGACGAGCAGTACTTC. Amino acids: CASSLSLTGIDEQYF.

The DNA for the CDR3 is TGTGCCTGCGGAATAAGCGGAGTCTACAATGAGCAGTTCTTC. It specifies CACGISGVYNEQFF. The genes are TRBV30 and TRBJ2-1, with D possibly being TRBD2 (5 bases). Germline V gene sequence: CDR1 GTSNPN, CDR2 SVGIG (reference sequence). Trimming removed 6 bases at V and 3 bases at J, with 15 bases between. The CDR3 is 14 residues long.

The V and J genes are TRBV27 and TRBJ1-2; possibly TRBD1 for D (5 bases). The V gene lost 0 bases and the J gene lost 5 bases, with 7 bases spanning the gap. The germline gives CDR1 MNHEY, CDR2 SMNVEV (reference sequence). The CDR3 extends over 13 amino acids. The CDR3, as DNA: TGTGCCAGCAGTTTATCGGACACGTATGGCTACACCTTC. Protein: CASSLSDTYGYTF.

V usage is TRBV7-2 and J usage is TRBJ2-7; D remains unclear. CDR1 and CDR2 from the germline V gene are SGHTA and FQGNSA. The CDR3 contains 12 residues. Trimming took off 3 bases at V and 5 bases at J, with 8 bases between the two ends. The CDR3 sequence is CASSFIMDEQYF. Written as DNA, the CDR3 is TGTGCCAGCAGCTTCATTATGGACGAGCAGTACTTC.

The rearrangement joins TRBV9 to TRBJ2-3, with D possibly matching TRBD1 (6 bases). Trimming took 0 bases from V and 3 from J, leaving 11 bases between them. The CDR3 covers 15 residues. Germline V gives CDR1 SGDLS, CDR2 YYNGEE. The chain's CDR3 is CASSVAGDRTDTQYF. CDR3 bases: TGTGCCAGCAGCGTAGCAGGGGATAGGACAGATACGCAGTATTTT.

The chain uses TRBV27 and TRBJ2-2, with a weak D call TRBD2 (7 bases). Germline assignment: CDR1 MNHEY and CDR2 SMNVEV (reference sequence). The CDR3 contains 13 residues. The V and J ends lost 6 bases and 8 bases respectively, with 13 bases between them. The CDR3 region is CASRPGEGGELFF. The CDR3 region has the DNA TGTGCCAGCAGGCCAGGGGAGGGAGGGGAGCTGTTTTTT.

A remark on this clone: Other DNA sequences in the same sample also yield this CDR3. This rearrangement joins TRBV27 to TRBJ2-7; D possibly corresponds to TRBD2 (5 bases). Germline loops: CDR1 MNHEY, CDR2 SMNVEV (reference sequence). This CDR3 spans 14 amino acids. The V end was cut by 3 bases, the J end by 0 bases, with 9 bases between. CDR3 nucleotides: TGTGCCAGCAGTTTTCTGGGGAGCTCCTACGAGCAGTACTTC. Protein product: CASSFLGSSYEQYF.

This chain connects TRBV28 to TRBJ2-2; D remains unclear. V was pared by 4 bases and J by 6 bases, with 12 bases between. The CDR3 length is 14 residues. Germline CDR1 MDHEN, CDR2 SYDVKM. The CDR3 DNA follows: TGTGCCAGCAGTTCCTCACACGGCCCCGGGGAGCTGTTTTTT. This encodes CASSSSHGPGELFF.

The chain joins TRBV9 to TRBJ1-5, with a weak D call TRBD1 (5 bases). Germline CDR1 is SGDLS and CDR2 is YYNGEE. V was shortened by 10 bases and J by 2 bases, with 7 bases between the two germline ends. This CDR3 comprises 11 residues. The CDR3 region has the DNA TGTGCCTCAGGGCGCAATCAGCCCCAGCATTTT. Translation: CASGRNQPQHF.

The V gene is TRBV7-9, the J gene TRBJ2-7, with 10 bases aligning to TRBD2. The CDR3 totals 14 residues. J was trimmed by 7 bases and V by 2 bases; bases with no gene match: 5. CDR1 is SEHNR, CDR2 FQNEAQ, per germline (reference sequence). The CDR3, as DNA: TGTGCCAGCAGCTTACTAGCGGGAGCTGGAGAGCAGTACTTC. Protein sequence: CASSLLAGAGEQYF.

The chain links TRBV4-1 to TRBJ2-7; D ambiguous. CDR1 and CDR2 from the germline V gene are MGHRA and YSYEKL. V lost 0 bases and J lost 3, with 12 bases in between. This CDR3 has 15 residues. The CDR3 DNA reads as TGCGCCAGCAGCCAAGAGGTGGTACTAAACTACGAGCAGTACTTC. It specifies CASSQEVVLNYEQYF.

This chain joins TRBV28 and TRBJ2-5; D may be TRBD1 (6 bases). Trimming cost V 4 bases and J 0 bases, with 15 bases left between them. The CDR3 loop spans 16 amino acids. Germline V CDR1 and CDR2: MDHEN, SYDVKM. This CDR3 is CASSYPLTGYQETQYF. CDR3 coding DNA: TGTGCCAGCAGTTATCCCCTGACAGGCTACCAAGAGACCCAGTACTTC. Variable domain in full (rest from reference TRBV28 and TRBJ2-5): DVKVTQSSRYLVKRTGEKVFLECVQDMDHENMFWYRQDPGLGLRLIYFSYDVKMKEKGDIPEGYSVSREKKERFSLILESASTNQTSMYLCASSYPLTGYQETQYFGPGTRLLVL.

The V call is TRBV5-5, the J call TRBJ2-2; D is unresolved. In germline, CDR1 is SGHKS, CDR2 YYEKEE (reference sequence). The V end was cut by 1 base, the J end by 0 bases, with 4 bases between. The CDR3 has 14 amino acids. The CDR3 here is CASSLFANTGELFF. As DNA, the CDR3 is TGTGCCAGCAGCTTGTTCGCGAACACCGGGGAGCTGTTTTTT.

The DNA of the CDR3 is TGTGCCATCAGTGAGTTGTCGAGGGACGAGACCCAGTACTTC. Protein sequence: CAISELSRDETQYF. The V gene is TRBV10-3, the J gene TRBJ2-5; D could derive from TRBD1 or TRBD2 (5 bases each). V was trimmed by 1 base and J by 5 bases, leaving 11 bases between them. CDR1 is ENHRY, CDR2 SYGVKD, per germline. The CDR3 extends over 14 amino acids.

In this sample, this clone turned up a few times. The rearrangement links TRBV27 to TRBJ1-2; the D gene is possibly TRBD1 (6 bases). This CDR3 is built from 13 residues. V shed 5 bases and J shed 6 bases, with 13 bases lying between them. Germline-derived CDR1 and CDR2 are MNHEY and SMNVEV (reference sequence). Written as DNA, the CDR3 is TGTGCCAGCAGTCTCACAGGGTTCAATGGCTACACCTTC. It translates to CASSLTGFNGYTF.

This chain connects TRBV13 to TRBJ2-1, with 11 bases matching TRBD2. The CDR3 has 15 amino acids. The ends lost 3 bases at V and 5 bases at J; junction bases unmatched: 3. Per germline, CDR1 PRHDT and CDR2 FYEKMQ (reference sequence). The CDR3 DNA sequence: TGTGCCAGCAGCTTGACTAGCGGGGTTGACAATGAGCAGTTCTTC. Its translation is CASSLTSGVDNEQFF.

The rearrangement uses TRBV7-9 and TRBJ1-1; D call uncertain. The germline V and J ends were trimmed by 1 base and 3 bases, with 15 bases remaining between them. There are 16 residues in the CDR3. The germline V gene has CDR1 SEHNR and CDR2 FQNEAQ (reference sequence). Written as DNA, the CDR3 is TGTGCCAGCAGCTTAGGGGAGAATAGCGGGGACACTGAAGCTTTCTTT. It is translated as CASSLGENSGDTEAFF.

This rearrangement joins TRBV6-5 to TRBJ2-1; maybe TRBD1 (5 bases). Trimming took off 6 bases at V and 5 bases at J, with 14 bases between the two ends. The CDR3 extends over 14 amino acids. Germline V gene data show CDR1 as MNHEY and CDR2 as SVGAGI. CDR3 in amino acids: CASSTGVGNNEQFF. The CDR3 DNA follows: TGTGCCAGCAGCACAGGTGTGGGAAACAATGAGCAGTTCTTC.

On this clone: Mismatch with germline at one junction end may stem from a read error. In the same sample, other DNA sequences code for this CDR3. V and J are TRBV5-4 and TRBJ2-1; D not certain. From germline, CDR1 is SGHNT and CDR2 YYREEE (reference sequence). The CDR3 spans 11 residues. In DNA, the CDR3 is TGTGCCAGCAGCTCCGACAATGAGCAGTTCTTC. The encoded protein is CASSSDNEQFF.

The chain is built from TRBV15 and TRBJ2-3; 7 bases are a match to TRBD2. The germline CDR1 and CDR2 sequences are LNHNV and YYDKDF (reference sequence). The CDR3 consists of 17 residues. After removal of 0 bases from V and 2 bases from J, the junction contained 8 bases not matched to a gene. The CDR3 protein is CATSRDLASGYTDTQYF. The CDR3 nucleotides read TGTGCCACCAGCAGAGATTTGGCTAGCGGATACACAGATACGCAGTATTTT.

This clone was recorded only once. The CDR3 region is CASSSDISGNTIYF. The CDR3 coding sequence is TGTGCCAGCAGCTCTGATATCTCTGGAAACACCATATATTTT. The chain uses TRBV5-6 and TRBJ1-3; D call uncertain. This CDR3 spans 14 amino acids. V dropped 3 bases and J dropped 0 bases, with 7 bases sitting between them. Germline CDR1 SGHDT, CDR2 YYEEEE.

The sample holds one count of this clone. The J gene is TRBJ2-7, the V gene TRBV7-9; TRBD2 matches at 8 bases. The V and J ends lost 4 bases and 1 base, in that order; junction bases with no gene match: 9. The CDR3 spans 16 residues. CDR1 is SEHNR, CDR2 FQNEAQ, per germline (reference sequence). CDR3 nucleotides: TGTGCCAGCAGCTCAGGTTTCACTAGCGGATCCTACGAGCAGTACTTC. This encodes CASSSGFTSGSYEQYF.

The chain joins TRBV27 to TRBJ1-2, with 9 bases lining up with TRBD1. The germline CDR1 and CDR2 sequences are MNHEY and SMNVEV (reference sequence). CDR3 length: 18 residues. Trimming at V came to 6 bases and at J to 8 bases, leaving 22 bases not matched to a gene. CDR3 nucleotide sequence: TGTGCCAGCAGCCCCGACCGGGACAGGGAAGTCCAGGCGGACGGCTACACCTTC. It encodes CASSPDRDREVQADGYTF.

The chain couples TRBV27 to TRBJ1-2; TRBD1 might be the D (5 bases). Germline CDR1 is MNHEY and CDR2 is SMNVEV (reference sequence). The length of the CDR3 is 14 residues. V lost 1 base to trimming and J lost 6 bases, with 12 bases between them. As DNA, the CDR3 is TGTGCCAGCAGTTTATGGGCAGGGCTCCATGGCTACACCTTC. Translation gives CASSLWAGLHGYTF.